Listed below are T cell receptor beta chains from one sample, sequenced in a study of CD8+CD57+ T cells in acquired aplastic anemia. TCRdb processed the reads anew with MiXCR; each CDR3 protein has one entry. The sample carries approximately 300,000 distinct CDR3 sequences, roughly 53% recorded once. What was sequenced was sorted CD4+, CD8+, or CD8+CD57+ T cells (not recorded which) from PBMCs. Every receptor here comes from a human donor with aplastic anemia. CDR3s include the opening cysteine and the closing phenylalanine or tryptophan. The order of the fields is V gene, D gene, J gene, clone size, CDR3 DNA, CDR3 protein. The D gene is left open where the match is weak. Rows give clone size only sometimes, using once, few, many, or a class for an expanded clone.

TRBV11-1	NA	TRBJ2-7	NA	TGTGCCAGCAGCTGGGACATGGGAGGGTTCTACGAGCAGTACTTC	CASSWDMGGFYEQYF
TRBV24-1	NA	TRBJ2-1	few	TGTGCCACCAGTGCTGAGGTGTCGGCTGAGCAGTTCTTC	CATSAEVSAEQFF
TRBV19	NA	TRBJ2-5	NA	TGTGCCAGTAGTATAGACACGCGACAGGGACGGGGGGGCCAGTACTTC	CASSIDTRQGRGGQYF
TRBV7-8	NA	TRBJ1-2	NA	TGTGCCAGCAGCTTAGTTGACCCGGGCCTCAACTATGGCTACACCTTC	CASSLVDPGLNYGYTF
TRBV27	NA	TRBJ1-1	once	TGTGCCAGCAGACTAGGGTCGTCCGCTTTCTTT	CASRLGSSAFF
TRBV29-1	NA	TRBJ1-2	few	TGCAGCGTTGAAGATGGGGGAAACTATGGCTACACCTTC	CSVEDGGNYGYTF
TRBV14	NA	TRBJ1-1	many	TGTGCCAGCAGCCAAGGGGAGAACACTGAAGCTTTCTTT	CASSQGENTEAFF
TRBV7-9	TRBD2	TRBJ2-7	many	TGTGCCAGCAGCGAGACCAGCGGGAAATACGAGCAGTACTTC	CASSETSGKYEQYF
TRBV5-5	NA	TRBJ1-2	NA	TGTGCCAGCAGCTTGAGGGGGGGGGACTACTATGGCTACACCTTC	CASSLRGGDYYGYTF
TRBV7-3	TRBD2	TRBJ2-3	NA	TGTGCCAGCAGCTTAGCGGGAGGGCTCAATGAGCAGTATTTT	CASSLAGGLNEQYF
TRBV2	NA	TRBJ1-5	NA	TGTGCCAGCAGTGAAGACATTGGTGCGGCCCAGCCCCAGCATTTT	CASSEDIGAAQPQHF
TRBV5-1	NA	TRBJ1-6	NA	TGCGCCAGCAGCTTGGAGGGACGGACTAATTCACCCCTCCACTTT	CASSLEGRTNSPLHF
TRBV18	TRBD2	TRBJ2-1	few	TGTGCCAGCTCACTACCAAAGAGGACTAGCGGGAGGGCCGATGAGCAGTTCTTC	CASSLPKRTSGRADEQFF
TRBV12-3/TRBV12-4	NA	TRBJ1-6	NA	TGTGCCAGCAGTTTGGAGGGGCGGACACCCCTCCACTTT	CASSLEGRTPLHF
TRBV6-6	NA	TRBJ2-7	NA	TGTGCCAGCAGTTACTCGTCGGACAGCTCTTACTACGAGCAGTACTTC	CASSYSSDSSYYEQYF
TRBV15	NA	TRBJ2-1	NA	TGTGCCACCAGCAGAGCTGCTTACTCCTACAATGAGCAGTTCTTC	CATSRAAYSYNEQFF
TRBV7-2	TRBD1	TRBJ1-6	few	TGTGCCAGCAGCCAAACAGGGGATAATTCACCCCTCCACTTT	CASSQTGDNSPLHF
TRBV6-5	NA	TRBJ2-7	NA	TGTGCCAGCAGTCCGGGACACCCCGTCCCCCACGAGCAGTACTTC	CASSPGHPVPHEQYF
TRBV9	NA	TRBJ1-1	NA	TGTGCCAGCAGCGTAACCCAGGGCCCACGTTTCCCGAACACTGAAGCTTTCTTT	CASSVTQGPRFPNTEAFF
TRBV2	NA	TRBJ1-4	NA	TGTGCCTCCCTCGGTCGAGAAAAACTGTTTTTT	CASLGREKLFF
TRBV25-1	NA	TRBJ2-1	NA	TGTGCCAGCAGCTTAGGGGCCCGCTCCTACAATGAGCAGTTCTTC	CASSLGARSYNEQFF
TRBV5-1	TRBD2	TRBJ2-3	NA	TGCGCCAGCAGCTCGATAGCGGGGGTCGCGATAAATACGCAGTATTTT	CASSSIAGVAINTQYF
TRBV7-2	NA	TRBJ1-5	many	TGTGCCAGCAGCCCAAGACAGGGCAATCAGCCCCAGCATTTT	CASSPRQGNQPQHF
TRBV19	TRBD1	TRBJ1-6	many	TGTGCCAGTAGTTGGGCAGGGGGCGTCTCCTATAATTCACCCCTCCACTTT	CASSWAGGVSYNSPLHF
TRBV3-1	TRBD2	TRBJ2-1	many	TGTGCCAGCAGGAGGGCGCGGGAGGCCTACAATGAGCAGTTCTTC	CASRRAREAYNEQFF
TRBV10-3	NA	TRBJ2-7	many	TGTGCCATCAGTGATAAAAGATACGAGCAGTACTTC	CAISDKRYEQYF
TRBV7-9	NA	TRBJ2-3	NA	TGTGCCAGCAGCTTAACAGGGTCCGGCCGGGCGCAGTATTTT	CASSLTGSGRAQYF
TRBV10-3	NA	TRBJ2-3	once	TGTGCCATCAGTGTCGGGGACCGAAGCACAGATACGCAGTATTTT	CAISVGDRSTDTQYF
TRBV7-9	NA	TRBJ1-1	NA	TGTGCCAGCAGCTTAGCGGTCGGGTACACTGAAGCTTTCTTT	CASSLAVGYTEAFF
TRBV19	NA	TRBJ1-3	many	TGTGCCAGCTCACAGGGTTCTGGAAACACCATATATTTT	CASSQGSGNTIYF
TRBV7-9	NA	TRBJ1-1	NA	TGTGCCAGCACGGCTCTGAACACTGAAGCTTTCTTT	CASTALNTEAFF
TRBV19	TRBD1	TRBJ1-1	NA	TGTGCCAGTAGTATCACAGGGGCAGGCACTGAAGCTTTCTTT	CASSITGAGTEAFF
TRBV18	TRBD2	TRBJ2-7	many	TGTGCCAGCTCACGGGAGGGATTCTCCTACGAGCAGTACTTC	CASSREGFSYEQYF
TRBV7-8	NA	TRBJ2-6	NA	TGTGCCAGCAGCTTAGTCATGGCAGGGGCTAGCTCTGGGGCCAACGTCCTGACTTTC	CASSLVMAGASSGANVLTF
TRBV12-3/TRBV12-4	TRBD1	TRBJ2-7	NA	TGTGCCAGCAGTAACCCCGTCGCAGGGGGCCACGAGCAGTACTTC	CASSNPVAGGHEQYF
TRBV19	NA	TRBJ1-2	NA	TGTGCCAGTAGTTCGGACAGCCGAGCTAACTATGGCTACACCTTC	CASSSDSRANYGYTF
TRBV7-9	NA	TRBJ2-1	NA	TGTGCCAGCAGTGCCGGGACACCAACGGTGAATGAGCAGTTCTTC	CASSAGTPTVNEQFF
TRBV6-6	NA	TRBJ2-3	many	TGTGCCAGCAGTTACTCGGGATCCAAGGCAGATACGCAGTATTTT	CASSYSGSKADTQYF
TRBV20-1	NA	TRBJ1-1	few	TGCAGTGCTAGAACCACCCCCGGACAGCCCAGTGGCACTGAAGCTTTCTTT	CSARTTPGQPSGTEAFF
TRBV6-1	NA	TRBJ1-2	NA	TGTGCCAGCAGTGAAGCAGTCTGGGGGGGCGGCTACACCTTC	CASSEAVWGGGYTF